A selection of T cell receptor beta chains follows, all from one sample in a study of cytomegalovirus exposure and HLA in healthy donors. Here immunoSEQ multiplex PCR was the method, and the copy in TCRdb shows in-frame clones only, minus some. Its listing shows some 110,000 clones. The sequencing sample was made of PBMCs. The receptors were gathered from a man aged 40-49 years in good health and CMV-seropositive. Both conserved end residues are part of each CDR3. D genes are given only for firm matches. Size is omitted from some rows. Given values are once, few, many or a class for expanded clones.

j_call v_call clone_size d_call cdr3_aa cdr3_nt
TRBJ2-5 TRBV20-1 - - CSARSGETQYF TGCAGTGCTAGATCCGGGGAGACCCAGTACTTC
TRBJ1-1 TRBV18 - - CASSDMRGGGTEAFF TGTGCCAGCTCAGATATGAGAGGGGGGGGCACTGAAGCTTTCTTT
TRBJ2-7 TRBV25-1 - TRBD1 CASNDRGSTYEQYF TGTGCCAGCAACGACAGGGGGTCAACCTACGAGCAGTACTTC
TRBJ2-7 TRBV7-2 - - CASSTPRPGVYEQYF TGTGCCAGCAGCACACCTCGACCGGGAGTCTACGAGCAGTACTTC
TRBJ2-7 TRBV29-1 - TRBD1 CSVAKYGTGGGEQYF TGCAGCGTTGCGAAGTACGGGACAGGGGGAGGCGAGCAGTACTTC
TRBJ2-5 TRBV2 - - CASNKLAPQETQYF TGTGCCAGCAATAAACTAGCTCCACAAGAGACCCAGTACTTC
TRBJ2-1 TRBV6-6 - TRBD2 CASSYGASGSGEQFF TGTGCCAGCAGTTATGGGGCTAGCGGGAGTGGTGAGCAGTTCTTC
TRBJ2-2 TRBV13 - TRBD2 CASSLASGSYTGELFF TGTGCCAGCAGCTTAGCTAGCGGGAGTTACACCGGGGAGCTGTTTTTT
TRBJ2-1 TRBV7-9 - TRBD2 CASSPPPASGRNYNEQFF TGTGCCAGCAGCCCCCCCCCGGCTAGCGGAAGGAACTACAATGAGCAGTTCTTC
TRBJ2-5 TRBV20-1 - - CSASGGETQYF TGCAGTGCTAGCGGGGGAGAGACCCAGTACTTC
TRBJ2-2 TRBV28 - - CASSPAGSGELFF TGTGCCAGCAGCCCGGCGGGAAGTGGGGAGCTGTTTTTT
TRBJ2-1 TRBV13 - TRBD1 CASSSTGDQAEQFF TGTGCCAGCAGCTCGACAGGGGATCAGGCTGAGCAGTTCTTC
TRBJ2-7 TRBV5-6 - - CASSLVAGGSYEQYF TGTGCCAGCAGCTTGGTAGCAGGGGGGTCCTACGAGCAGTACTTC
TRBJ2-1 TRBV6-1 - - CASSEEWTSYNEQFF TGTGCCAGCAGTGAAGAATGGACTTCCTACAATGAGCAGTTCTTC
TRBJ1-1 TRBV19 - - CASSIKGDTEAFF TGTGCCAGTAGTATTAAAGGGGACACTGAAGCTTTCTTT
TRBJ2-5 TRBV4-3 - - CASSQGDILRGETQYF TGCGCCAGCAGCCAGGGGGACATTTTACGGGGAGAGACCCAGTACTTC
TRBJ2-3 TRBV7-8 - - CASSFADTQYF TGTGCCAGCAGCTTCGCAGATACGCAGTATTTT
TRBJ2-5 TRBV30 - - CAWSYSFQGPGETQYF TGTGCCTGGAGTTACTCTTTCCAGGGCCCTGGTGAGACCCAGTACTTC
TRBJ1-1 TRBV19 - TRBD1 CASSIATGRTNTEAFF TGTGCCAGTAGTATAGCGACAGGGCGAACGAACACTGAAGCTTTCTTT
TRBJ2-3 TRBV29-1 - - CSAARGTGTDTQYF TGCAGCGCCGCTAGGGGTACGGGCACAGATACGCAGTATTTT
TRBJ2-3 TRBV27 - - CASSADSTDTQYF TGTGCCAGCAGTGCCGACTCCACAGATACGCAGTATTTT
TRBJ2-3 TRBV7-7 - TRBD2 CASSRTSGRPDTQYF TGTGCTAGCAGCCGGACTAGCGGGAGGCCAGATACGCAGTATTTT
TRBJ1-2 TRBV28 - - CASSAPSVPGGYTF TGTGCCAGCAGTGCCCCAAGCGTCCCGGGGGGCTACACCTTC
TRBJ2-7 TRBV7-2 - - CASSLDRVGTFRSYEQYF TGTGCCAGCAGCTTAGACAGAGTTGGGACATTTCGCTCCTACGAGCAGTACTTC
TRBJ1-2 TRBV9 - - CASTRGATYGYTF TGTGCCAGCACCCGGGGGGCCACCTATGGCTACACCTTC
TRBJ2-3 TRBV18 - TRBD2 CASSIAGSTDTQYF TGTGCCAGTTCAATAGCGGGGAGCACAGATACGCAGTATTTT
TRBJ2-1 TRBV4-3 - TRBD2 CASSQDFSGGPGGNEQFF TGCGCCAGCAGCCAAGACTTCTCTGGGGGTCCGGGGGGCAATGAGCAGTTCTTC
TRBJ1-5 TRBV19 - - CASSSTSGTNSNQPQHF TGTGCCAGTAGTTCCACCTCGGGTACGAACAGCAATCAGCCCCAGCATTTT
TRBJ1-1 TRBV4-1 - - CASSQAAGDTEAFF TGCGCCAGCAGCCAAGCGGCAGGGGACACTGAAGCTTTCTTT
TRBJ2-3 TRBV7-2 - TRBD2 CASSFRGTSGIRGQYF TGTGCCAGCAGCTTCCGGGGGACTAGCGGGATCAGGGGGCAGTATTTT
TRBJ2-7 TRBV2 - - CASVTGDYEQYF TGTGCCAGCGTTACCGGGGACTACGAGCAGTACTTC
TRBJ1-6 TRBV28 - TRBD1 CASSYGTASLHF TGTGCCAGCAGTTACGGGACAGCGTCCCTCCACTTT
TRBJ2-1 TRBV6-4 - TRBD2 CASSDSASGRYNEQFF TGTGCCAGCAGTGACTCGGCTAGCGGGAGGTACAATGAGCAGTTCTTC
TRBJ2-2 TRBV5-6 - - CASSLAWSGYTGELFF TGTGCCAGCAGCTTGGCCTGGAGCGGCTACACCGGGGAGCTGTTTTTT
TRBJ2-2 TRBV28 - TRBD1 CASSLRQGRTGELFF TGTGCCAGCAGTTTACGACAGGGTAGGACCGGGGAGCTGTTTTTT
TRBJ1-1 TRBV2 - - CASSVNTEAFF TGTGCCAGCAGCGTTAACACTGAAGCTTTCTTT
TRBJ1-1 TRBV4-2 - - CASSQDRRQNTEAFF TGTGCCAGCAGCCAAGATCGGCGACAGAACACTGAAGCTTTCTTT
TRBJ2-7 TRBV29-1 - TRBD1 CSVDQGVGEQYF TGCAGCGTTGACCAGGGGGTCGGGGAGCAGTACTTC
TRBJ2-7 TRBV5-1 - TRBD1 CASSLTGGAVYEQYF TGCGCCAGCAGCTTAACAGGGGGCGCCGTCTACGAGCAGTACTTC
TRBJ1-1 TRBV30 - - CAWKAPRWDTEVFF TGTGCCTGGAAAGCTCCCCGCTGGGACACTGAAGTTTTCTTT
TRBJ2-7 TRBV7-9 - - CASSSGNRAEQYF TGTGCCAGCAGCTCGGGAAATAGGGCCGAGCAGTACTTC
TRBJ1-4 TRBV11-2 - TRBD1 CASSLSTGGLATNEKLFF TGTGCCAGCAGCTTAAGCACAGGGGGCTTGGCAACTAATGAAAAACTGTTTTTT
TRBJ1-3 TRBV6-5 - - CASRGSGNTIYF TGTGCCAGCCGGGGCTCTGGAAACACCATATATTTT
TRBJ2-5 TRBV4-1 - TRBD2 CASSQEGLAGEETQYF TGCGCCAGCAGCCAAGAAGGGCTAGCGGGAGAAGAGACCCAGTACTTC
TRBJ1-4 TRBV19 - - CASSIRGAREKLFF TGTGCCAGTAGTATTCGGGGAGCCCGCGAAAAACTGTTTTTT
TRBJ2-1 TRBV7-3 - - CASSLTGNPDEQFF TGTGCCAGCAGCTTAACCGGGAACCCGGATGAGCAGTTCTTC
TRBJ1-1 TRBV27 - TRBD1 CASRVGQGTMNTEAFF TGTGCCAGCAGAGTCGGACAGGGGACCATGAACACTGAAGCTTTCTTT
TRBJ2-7 TRBV6-1 - - CASSELAGASYEQYF TGTGCCAGCAGTGAACTGGCGGGGGCCTCCTACGAGCAGTACTTC
TRBJ2-5 TRBV5-1 - TRBD1 CASSGRQGLQTQYF TGCGCCAGCAGCGGGAGACAGGGTTTGCAGACCCAGTACTTC
TRBJ2-1 TRBV20-1 - - CSASVRGEQFF TGCAGTGCTTCAGTCCGAGGGGAGCAGTTCTTC
TRBJ2-7 TRBV2 - - CASSESAQRAYEQYF TGTGCCAGCAGTGAAAGTGCTCAGCGGGCTTACGAGCAGTACTTC
TRBJ1-1 TRBV2 medium-sized TRBD1 CATGGTGAATEAFF TGTGCCACCGGGGGGACAGGGGCGGCCACTGAAGCTTTCTTT
TRBJ2-2 TRBV11-2 - TRBD1 CASRPGQGAVGELFF TGTGCCAGCAGACCGGGACAGGGAGCTGTCGGGGAGCTGTTTTTT
TRBJ2-7 TRBV4-1 - TRBD2 CASSPTGTRAYEQYF TGCGCCAGCAGCCCAACCGGGACTAGGGCCTACGAGCAGTACTTC